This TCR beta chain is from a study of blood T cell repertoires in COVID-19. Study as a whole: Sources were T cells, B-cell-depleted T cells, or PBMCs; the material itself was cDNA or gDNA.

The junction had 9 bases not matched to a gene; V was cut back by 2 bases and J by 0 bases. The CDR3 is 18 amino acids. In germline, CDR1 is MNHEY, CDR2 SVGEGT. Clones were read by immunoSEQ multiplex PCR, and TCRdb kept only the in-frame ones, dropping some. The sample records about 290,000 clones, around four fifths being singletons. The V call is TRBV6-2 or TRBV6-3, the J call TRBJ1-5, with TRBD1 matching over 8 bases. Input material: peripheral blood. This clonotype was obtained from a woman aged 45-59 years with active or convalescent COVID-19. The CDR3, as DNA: TGTGCCAGCAGTTACCGACAGGGGCGTGGGTATAGCAATCAGCCCCAGCATTTT. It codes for CASSYRQGRGYSNQPQHF.